This T cell receptor beta chain was obtained from a study of T cells in Graves' hyperthyroidism and ophthalmopathy. Absence of ophthalmopathy progression within 18 months defined stable Graves' hyperthyroidism. RNA transcripts were the template for amplifying TCR beta CDR3 regions. TCR CDR3 regions were first amplified by RT-PCR with HTBI primers. Each CDR3 protein is one row after TCRdb ran MiXCR on the multiplex PCR reads. The repertoire includes 500,000 to 700,000 distinct CDR3 sequences, about a sixth of them detected once, and around 19% sits in the top ten. This clonotype was seen repeatedly, ten times or more. This CDR3 region has 16 residues. The J segment lost 7 bases and the V segment lost 6 bases, leaving 13 bases of the junction unmatched. Germline assignment: CDR1 SNHLY and CDR2 FYNNEI.

Material for sequencing was blood. The chain uses TRBV2 and TRBJ2-1, with TRBD2 matching 9 bases. The sequence derives from a young woman with Graves' hyperthyroidism. The DNA of the CDR3 is TGTGCCAGCAGCCCCAGGGTAGCGGGAGCTATTAATGAGCAGTTCTTC. Its protein is CASSPRVAGAINEQFF.